The T cell receptor beta chain under discussion was sequenced for a study of T cell clonotyping in hematopoietic cell transplantation. TCRdb's table, derived via immunoSEQ multiplex PCR, lists solely in-frame clones and lacks some. The sample contains fewer than 20,000 clones, 71% of which appear only once. The germline V and J ends were trimmed by 0 bases and 0 bases, with 10 bases remaining between them. The CDR3 spans 16 residues. The germline gives CDR1 MGHRA, CDR2 YSYEKL. The chain links TRBV4-1 to TRBJ2-3; no clear D gene. Sequencing input: peripheral blood mononuclear cells. This receptor was obtained from an older woman in good health. Some clones in this sample may be carry-over from other donors' samples. The CDR3 nucleotides read TGCGCCAGCAGCCAAGATCGGCATTCTAGCACAGATACGCAGTATTTT. Its protein is CASSQDRHSSTDTQYF.